This T cell receptor beta chain was sequenced during a study of human T cells and chemical hapten exposure. This clonotype was recorded many times. Researchers extracted total RNA from unfractionated whole blood. The study's library attached unique molecular identifiers to single cDNA molecules. MiXCR was run by TCRdb on the reads, yielding one entry per CDR3 protein. The sample lists more than 100,000 distinct CDR3 sequences, around 8.5% occurring once. This CDR3 comprises 17 residues. The source is a human donor in good health. Some clones in this sample may be carry-over from other donors' samples. The rearrangement joins TRBV21-1 to TRBJ1-4; the D call of TRBD1 is as the table states it, not checked on the DNA. TRBV21-1 is termed a pseudogene. Source material: whole blood. Here the CDR3 reads CASSKERQGVTNEKLFF. CDR3 coding DNA: TGTGCCAGCAGCAAAGAACGGCAGGGGGTTACTAATGAAAAACTGTTTTTT.